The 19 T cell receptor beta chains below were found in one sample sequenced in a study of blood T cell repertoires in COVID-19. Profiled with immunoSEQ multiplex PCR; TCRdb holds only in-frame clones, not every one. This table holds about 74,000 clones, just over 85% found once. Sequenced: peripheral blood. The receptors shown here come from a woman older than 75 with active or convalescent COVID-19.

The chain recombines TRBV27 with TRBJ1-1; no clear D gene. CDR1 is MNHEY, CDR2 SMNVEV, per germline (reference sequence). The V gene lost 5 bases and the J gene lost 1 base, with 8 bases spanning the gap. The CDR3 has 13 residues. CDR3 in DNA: TGTGCCAGCAGTAGATACAGGAACACTGAAGCTTTCTTT. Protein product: CASSRYRNTEAFF.

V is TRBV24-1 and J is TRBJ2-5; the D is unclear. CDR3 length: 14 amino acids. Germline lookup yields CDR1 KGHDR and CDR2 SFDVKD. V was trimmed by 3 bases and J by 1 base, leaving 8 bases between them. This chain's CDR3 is CATSDEQFQETQYF. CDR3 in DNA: TGTGCCACCAGTGATGAACAGTTCCAAGAGACCCAGTACTTC.

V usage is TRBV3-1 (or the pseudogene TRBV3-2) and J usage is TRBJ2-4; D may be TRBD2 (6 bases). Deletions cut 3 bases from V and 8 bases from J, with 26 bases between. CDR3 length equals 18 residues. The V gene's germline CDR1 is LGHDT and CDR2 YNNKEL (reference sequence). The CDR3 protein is CASSQESGTAGSWDIQYF. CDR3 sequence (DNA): TGTGCCAGCAGCCAGGAATCCGGGACTGCTGGCAGTTGGGACATTCAGTACTTC.

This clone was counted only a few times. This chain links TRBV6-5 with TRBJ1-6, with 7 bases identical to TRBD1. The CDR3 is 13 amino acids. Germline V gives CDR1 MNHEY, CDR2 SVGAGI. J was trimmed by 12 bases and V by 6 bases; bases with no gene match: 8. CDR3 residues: CASRPGGTGPLHF. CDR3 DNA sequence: TGTGCCAGCAGACCAGGGGGTACGGGACCCCTCCACTTT.

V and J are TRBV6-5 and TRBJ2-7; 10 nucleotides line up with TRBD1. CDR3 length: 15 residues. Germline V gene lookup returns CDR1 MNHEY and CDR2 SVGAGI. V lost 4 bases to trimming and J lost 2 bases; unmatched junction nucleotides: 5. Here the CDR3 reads CASSSLGTGAYEQYF. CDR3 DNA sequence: TGTGCCAGCAGTTCCCTAGGGACAGGGGCCTACGAGCAGTACTTC.

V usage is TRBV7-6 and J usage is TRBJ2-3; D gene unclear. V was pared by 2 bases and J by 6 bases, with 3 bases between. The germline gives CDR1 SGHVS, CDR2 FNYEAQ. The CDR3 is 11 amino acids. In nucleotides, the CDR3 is TGTGCCAGCAGCTTACTGGATACGCAGTATTTT. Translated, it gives CASSLLDTQYF.

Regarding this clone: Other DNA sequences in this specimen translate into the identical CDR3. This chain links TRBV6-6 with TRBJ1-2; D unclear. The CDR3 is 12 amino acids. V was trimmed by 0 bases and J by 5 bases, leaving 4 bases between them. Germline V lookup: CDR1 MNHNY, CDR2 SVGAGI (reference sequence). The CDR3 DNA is TGTGCCAGCAGTTACTCATCATATGGCTACACCTTC. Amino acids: CASSYSSYGYTF.

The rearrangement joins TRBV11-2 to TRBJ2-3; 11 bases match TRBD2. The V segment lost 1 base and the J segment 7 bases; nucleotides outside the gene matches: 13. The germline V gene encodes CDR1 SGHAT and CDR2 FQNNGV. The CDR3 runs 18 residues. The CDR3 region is CASSLVSWRLAGGYTQYF. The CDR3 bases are TGTGCCAGCAGCTTAGTGAGTTGGCGGCTAGCGGGAGGTTATACGCAGTATTTT.

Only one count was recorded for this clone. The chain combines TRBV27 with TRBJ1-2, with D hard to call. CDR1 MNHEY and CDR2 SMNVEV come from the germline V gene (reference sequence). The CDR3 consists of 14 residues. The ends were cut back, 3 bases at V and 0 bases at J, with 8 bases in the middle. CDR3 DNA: TGTGCCAGCAGTTTCGCGGGGTCTAACTATGGCTACACCTTC. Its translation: CASSFAGSNYGYTF.

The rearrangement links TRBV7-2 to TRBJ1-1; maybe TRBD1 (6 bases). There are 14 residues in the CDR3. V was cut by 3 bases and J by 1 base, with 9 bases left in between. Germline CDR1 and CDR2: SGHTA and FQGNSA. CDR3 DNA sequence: TGTGCCAGCAGCTTCACGGGACAGAACACTGAAGCTTTCTTT. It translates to CASSFTGQNTEAFF. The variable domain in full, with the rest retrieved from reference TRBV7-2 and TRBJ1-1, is GAGVSQSPSNKVTEKGKDVELRCDPISGHTALYWYRQSLGQGLEFLIYFQGNSAPDKSGLPSDRFSAERTGGSVSTLTIQRTQQEDSAVYLCASSFTGQNTEAFFGQGTRLTVV.

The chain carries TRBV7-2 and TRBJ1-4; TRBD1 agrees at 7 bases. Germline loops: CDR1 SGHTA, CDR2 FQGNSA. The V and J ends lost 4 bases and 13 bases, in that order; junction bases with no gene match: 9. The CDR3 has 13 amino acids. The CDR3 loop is CASSWGRQGVLFF. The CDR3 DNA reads TGTGCCAGCAGCTGGGGAAGACAGGGTGTACTGTTTTTT. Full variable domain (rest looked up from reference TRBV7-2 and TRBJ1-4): GAGVSQSPSNKVTEKGKDVELRCDPISGHTALYWYRQSLGQGLEFLIYFQGNSAPDKSGLPSDRFSAERTGGSVSTLTIQRTQQEDSAVYLCASSWGRQGVLFFGSGTQLSVL.

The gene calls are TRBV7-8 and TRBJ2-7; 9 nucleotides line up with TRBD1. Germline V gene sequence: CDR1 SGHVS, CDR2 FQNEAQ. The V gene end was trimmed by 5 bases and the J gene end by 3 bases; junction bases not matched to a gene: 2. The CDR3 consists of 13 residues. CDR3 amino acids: CASSKGQGYEQYF. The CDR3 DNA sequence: TGTGCCAGCAGCAAGGGACAGGGCTACGAGCAGTACTTC. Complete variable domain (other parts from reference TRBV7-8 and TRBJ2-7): GAGVSQSPRYKVAKRGQDVALRCDPISGHVSLFWYQQALGQGPEFLTYFQNEAQLDKSGLPSDRFFAERPEGSVSTLKIQRTQQEDSAVYLCASSKGQGYEQYFGPGTRLTVT.

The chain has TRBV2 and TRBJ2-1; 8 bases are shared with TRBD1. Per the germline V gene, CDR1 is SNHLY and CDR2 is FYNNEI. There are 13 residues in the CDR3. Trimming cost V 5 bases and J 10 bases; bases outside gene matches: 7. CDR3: CASSSDRASEQFF. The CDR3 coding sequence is TGTGCCAGCAGTTCGGACAGGGCCTCCGAGCAGTTCTTC.

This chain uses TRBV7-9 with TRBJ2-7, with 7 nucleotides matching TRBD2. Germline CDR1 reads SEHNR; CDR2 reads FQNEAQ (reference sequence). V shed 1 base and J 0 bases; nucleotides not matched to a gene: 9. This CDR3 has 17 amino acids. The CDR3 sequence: CASSLDGGDFYSYEQYF. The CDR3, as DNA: TGTGCCAGCAGCTTAGATGGGGGGGACTTCTACTCCTACGAGCAGTACTTC. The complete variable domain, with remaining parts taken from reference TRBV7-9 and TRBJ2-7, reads DTGVSQNPRHKITKRGQNVTFRCDPISEHNRLYWYRQTLGQGPEFLTYFQNEAQLEKSRLLSDRFSAERPKGSFSTLEIQRTEQGDSAMYLCASSLDGGDFYSYEQYFGPGTRLTVT.

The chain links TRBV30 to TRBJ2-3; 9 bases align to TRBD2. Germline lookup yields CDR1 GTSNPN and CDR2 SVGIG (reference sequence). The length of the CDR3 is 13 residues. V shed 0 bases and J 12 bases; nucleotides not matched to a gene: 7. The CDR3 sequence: CAWSVAGGGTQYF. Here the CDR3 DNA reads TGTGCCTGGAGTGTAGCGGGAGGAGGCACACAGTATTTT.

CDR3 DNA sequence: TGTGCCAGCAGCTTAGACGGGACAGGGCCGGAAGAGACCCAGTACTTC. Translated: CASSLDGTGPEETQYF. The chain employs TRBV11-3 and TRBJ2-5; 9 bases fit TRBD1. J was trimmed by 3 bases and V by 0 bases; bases with no gene match: 5. Germline values: CDR1 SGHNT, CDR2 YENEEA. CDR3 length: 16 amino acids. The full variable domain, completed using reference TRBV11-3 and TRBJ2-5, is EAGVVQSPRYKIIEKKQPVAFWCNPISGHNTLYWYLQNLGQGPELLIRYENEEAVDDSQLPKDRFSAERLKGVDSTLKIQPAELGDSAVYLCASSLDGTGPEETQYFGPGTRLLVL.

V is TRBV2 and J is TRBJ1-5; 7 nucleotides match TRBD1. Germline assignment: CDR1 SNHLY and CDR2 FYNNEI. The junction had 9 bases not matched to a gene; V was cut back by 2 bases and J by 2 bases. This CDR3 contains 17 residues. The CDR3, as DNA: TGTGCCAGCAGTGAATCCAGACGGGACAGAGGCAATCAGCCCCAGCATTTT. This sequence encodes CASSESRRDRGNQPQHF.

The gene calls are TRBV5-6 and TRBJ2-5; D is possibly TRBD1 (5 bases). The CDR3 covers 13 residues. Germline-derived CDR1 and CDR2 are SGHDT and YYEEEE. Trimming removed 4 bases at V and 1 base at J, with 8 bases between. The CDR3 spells CASSRTPQETQYF. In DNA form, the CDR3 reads TGTGCCAGCAGCCGGACACCCCAAGAGACCCAGTACTTC.

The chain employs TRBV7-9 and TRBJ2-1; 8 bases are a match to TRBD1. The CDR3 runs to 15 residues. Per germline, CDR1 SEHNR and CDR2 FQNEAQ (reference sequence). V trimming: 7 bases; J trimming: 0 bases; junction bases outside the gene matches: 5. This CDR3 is CASIEQGGSYNEQFF. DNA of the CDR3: TGTGCCAGCATCGAACAGGGGGGCTCCTACAATGAGCAGTTCTTC.